This TCR beta chain was recorded in a study of cytomegalovirus exposure and HLA in healthy donors. PCR primers comprised 60 Vbeta and 13 Jbeta primers. Here immunoSEQ multiplex PCR was the method, and the copy in TCRdb shows in-frame clones only, minus some. Of about 110,000 clones in the sample, less than 85% were seen once. V was cut by 2 bases and J by 0 bases, with 11 bases left in between. Germline CDR1 and CDR2: LGHNA and YSLEER. This CDR3 region has 17 residues. The chain couples TRBV4-3 to TRBJ2-6; D is unresolved. This clonotype was obtained from a woman aged 35 to 49 in good health and CMV-seronegative. The specimen sequenced was PBMCs. CDR3 DNA sequence: TGCGCCAGCAGCCAATACGGGTCGAACTCTGGGGCCAACGTCCTGACTTTC. This sequence encodes CASSQYGSNSGANVLTF.